The clone carrying this T cell receptor (beta chain) has a handful of counts. What it binds is not known. Expressed TCRB transcripts were sequenced after all isolated RNA was converted to cDNA. Sequenced by immunoSEQ multiplex PCR; TCRdb stores in-frame clones only, minus some. The sample includes around 500,000 clones, about 32% seen only once; the top ten take about 0.06%. This sample was included in a study of beta chain features in type 1 diabetes. For the study at large: Cell yields, gender and age were similar in healthy donors and patients. Examined across all samples were some 110,000,000 sorted cells.

Sorting with CD45RO/CCR7/CD25/CD127/CD95/CD27 yielded naive, central memory, regulatory and stem-like memory CD4+ cells. Study results and caveats: In every one of the four CD4+ subsets, TCRB CDR3s were moderately but significantly shorter in Type 1 diabetes patients.

The CDR3 contains 18 residues. Trimming took off 0 bases at V and 0 bases at J, with 12 bases between the two ends. The chain is built from TRBV23-1 and TRBJ2-6; D possibly uses TRBD1 or TRBD2 (5 bases each). TRBV23-1 is given ORF status, its function remaining uncertain. Input material: naive CD4+ T cells from blood. The sequence came from a man between 18 and 29 years old in good health. This chain's CDR3 is CASSQSGTEISGANVLTF. CDR3 in DNA: TGCGCCAGCAGTCAATCGGGGACGGAGATCTCTGGGGCCAACGTCCTGACTTTC.